The rows below give T cell receptor beta chains drawn from one sample of a study of cytomegalovirus exposure and HLA in healthy donors. Data came from immunoSEQ multiplex PCR; TCRdb stores just in-frame clones and leaves some out. The sample has 170,000 or so clones, just under 80% seen once; the top ten hold 1%. Material: PBMCs. These receptors were collected from a woman aged 50 to 65 in good health and CMV-seropositive. Both conserved end residues are part of each CDR3.

v_gene: TRBV5-1
j_gene: TRBJ2-5
CDR3aa: CASSLQRRGQETQYF

v_gene: TRBV5-6
j_gene: TRBJ1-1
CDR3aa: CASSLREGLNTEAFF

v_gene: TRBV5-5
j_gene: TRBJ1-1
CDR3aa: CASSQYPGRTGVTEAFF

v_gene: TRBV7-3
j_gene: TRBJ2-7
CDR3aa: CASSPPSSYEQYF

v_gene: TRBV4-1
j_gene: TRBJ2-2
CDR3aa: CASSQETAGVRTGELFF

v_gene: TRBV28
j_gene: TRBJ1-5
CDR3aa: CASTSRQGNSNQPQHF

v_gene: TRBV9
j_gene: TRBJ2-7
CDR3aa: CASSVGTSATYEQYF

v_gene: TRBV4-2
j_gene: TRBJ2-1
CDR3aa: CASSPGRSGPNEQFF

v_gene: TRBV10-3
j_gene: TRBJ1-1
CDR3aa: CAISGQGNTEAFF

v_gene: TRBV19
j_gene: TRBJ1-5
CDR3aa: CASMRGLNQPQHF

v_gene: TRBV11-2
j_gene: TRBJ1-4
CDR3aa: CASSSYSSRAEKLFF

v_gene: TRBV15
j_gene: TRBJ1-2
CDR3aa: CATSIQGGRGYTF

v_gene: TRBV9
j_gene: NA
CDR3aa: CASSRRESYEQYF

v_gene: TRBV10-3
j_gene: TRBJ2-7
CDR3aa: CAISESTVQGAGEQYF

v_gene: TRBV5-1
j_gene: TRBJ2-7
CDR3aa: CASSLGGLVREQYF

v_gene: TRBV11-3
j_gene: TRBJ2-1
CDR3aa: CASSYGEDRGNEQFF

v_gene: TRBV27
j_gene: TRBJ2-3
CDR3aa: CASTRVATSETDTQYF

v_gene: TRBV21-1
j_gene: TRBJ2-7
CDR3aa: CASSKVAYPQSDEQYF

v_gene: TRBV7-9
j_gene: TRBJ2-5
CDR3aa: CASSWGQGQETQYF

v_gene: TRBV9
j_gene: TRBJ1-3
CDR3aa: CASSEDMGNTIYF

v_gene: TRBV18
j_gene: TRBJ2-5
CDR3aa: CASSPSHPPQETQYF

v_gene: TRBV4-3
j_gene: TRBJ1-2
CDR3aa: CASSLGQGANGYTF

v_gene: TRBV11-2
j_gene: TRBJ2-7
CDR3aa: CASSLGAGNYEQYF

v_gene: TRBV5-6
j_gene: TRBJ1-3
CDR3aa: CASSFGISGGGNTIYF

v_gene: TRBV19
j_gene: TRBJ1-5
CDR3aa: CASSIEGFGNQPQHF

v_gene: TRBV6-6
j_gene: TRBJ1-3
CDR3aa: CASTNLYSGNTIYF

v_gene: TRBV5-1
j_gene: TRBJ2-7
CDR3aa: CASSFTGSYEQYF

v_gene: TRBV5-1
j_gene: TRBJ2-1
CDR3aa: CASSLTGGAGDYNEQFF

v_gene: TRBV6-1
j_gene: TRBJ2-7
CDR3aa: CASSSEMGYEQYF

v_gene: TRBV19
j_gene: TRBJ1-1
CDR3aa: CASSPRGESTEAFF

v_gene: TRBV18
j_gene: TRBJ1-1
CDR3aa: CASSPLGPGVSTEAFF

v_gene: TRBV9
j_gene: TRBJ2-1
CDR3aa: CASSVVAGGLLEQFF

v_gene: TRBV28
j_gene: TRBJ2-3
CDR3aa: CASSSTSATQYF

v_gene: TRBV27
j_gene: TRBJ2-6
CDR3aa: CASSLFRPGHQSSGANVLTF

v_gene: TRBV5-1
j_gene: TRBJ2-3
CDR3aa: CASSLEPRTDTQYF

v_gene: TRBV6-5
j_gene: TRBJ1-1
CDR3aa: CASKGQALNEAFF

v_gene: TRBV9
j_gene: TRBJ1-1
CDR3aa: CASSDGQGQMNTEAFF

v_gene: TRBV5-4
j_gene: TRBJ1-3
CDR3aa: CASSSGTGFGNTIYF

v_gene: TRBV27
j_gene: TRBJ1-6
CDR3aa: CASSQQGRISPLHF

v_gene: TRBV27
j_gene: TRBJ2-1
CDR3aa: CASSPSGGSSYNEQFF

v_gene: TRBV27
j_gene: TRBJ1-2
CDR3aa: CASSPWDRERQGYTF

v_gene: TRBV19
j_gene: TRBJ2-3
CDR3aa: CASSTPTGGFIDTQYF

v_gene: TRBV5-1
j_gene: TRBJ2-3
CDR3aa: CASSLIQGSTDTQYF

v_gene: TRBV28
j_gene: TRBJ1-6
CDR3aa: CASSLGGKGYKNSPLHF

v_gene: TRBV5-8
j_gene: TRBJ2-1
CDR3aa: CASSLRGTGYAYNEQFF

v_gene: TRBV4-3
j_gene: TRBJ1-3
CDR3aa: CASSQAGQGASGNTIYF

v_gene: TRBV11-2
j_gene: TRBJ2-1
CDR3aa: CASSLEVGQPNEQFF

v_gene: TRBV19
j_gene: TRBJ1-4
CDR3aa: CASSITGTSNEKLFF

v_gene: TRBV6-1
j_gene: TRBJ2-1
CDR3aa: CASNLQGVNEQFF

v_gene: TRBV5-1
j_gene: TRBJ1-2
CDR3aa: CASSPPGNRGYTF

v_gene: TRBV7-9
j_gene: TRBJ1-6
CDR3aa: CASSLTGRDSPLHF

v_gene: TRBV5-1
j_gene: TRBJ2-7
CDR3aa: CASSNTLDSYEQYF

v_gene: TRBV29-1
j_gene: TRBJ1-5
CDR3aa: CSVEIGLGNQPQHF

v_gene: TRBV10-3
j_gene: TRBJ2-5
CDR3aa: CAISGSGTEETQYF

v_gene: TRBV5-6
j_gene: TRBJ2-1
CDR3aa: CASETKPLRNEQFF

v_gene: TRBV5-1
j_gene: TRBJ2-1
CDR3aa: CASSRTWDSPGLAGGDAYNEQFF